One TCR beta chain is described in this entry. The data originate from a study of T cell responses to AZD1222 COVID-19 vaccine. The data were produced by immunoSEQ multiplex PCR, yet TCRdb's version contains in-frame clones alone and is incomplete. The sample carries some 200,000 clones, roughly 92% recorded once. CDR3 size: 13 residues. V was shortened by 7 bases and J by 6 bases, with 13 bases between the two germline ends. This sequence originates from an adult who received the AZD1222 COVID-19 vaccine. The chain is built from TRBV12-3 or TRBV12-4 and TRBJ1-5, with D possibly TRBD1 on 6 matching bases. The source material was peripheral blood, sampled 28 days after the second AZD1222 dose. CDR3 loop: CASTQGGSQPQHF. CDR3 DNA sequence: TGTGCCAGCACACAGGGAGGGAGTCAGCCCCAGCATTTT.